This TCR beta chain came from a study of vaccination and CD4 T cells after COVID-19. Study-level information: Control cultures, each given a CEFX pool, an HIV-1 Nef pool, or no peptide, were included.

The study sequenced cultured CD4+ T cell DNA using the Oncomine TCR Beta short-read assay. Genomic DNA was taken out of cultured CD4+ T cells by extraction. One entry per CDR3 protein results from TCRdb running MiXCR on the PCR reads. The data contain 17,000 or so distinct CDR3 sequences, approximately 60% of them seen just once; the ten biggest clones take up more than 4.5%. Treatment indicated: roughly 11-day PBMC culture with coronavirus spike peptide pools or control peptides (ViraFEST assay). Study outcomes and limitations: Convalescent participants were relatively few, and none had early post-infection timepoints studied.

Germline V lookup: CDR1 PRHDT, CDR2 FYEKMQ (reference sequence). Between the trimmed V and J ends, which lost 6 bases and 7 bases, there was a span of 18 bases. The length of the CDR3 is 14 residues. This clonotype was picked up one time. The antigen is undetermined. The clonotype comes from a human donor who had recovered from COVID-19. This specimen was CD4+ T cells from blood, cultured in vitro, taken after SARS-CoV-2 vaccination. The V and J genes are TRBV13 and TRBJ1-2; D is possibly TRBD1 (6 bases). The CDR3 loop reads CASREKWGRLGYTF. CDR3 coding DNA: TGTGCCAGCAGAGAGAAATGGGGGCGTCTTGGCTACACCTTC.